This T cell receptor (beta chain) was recovered during a study of metastatic and nonmetastatic thyroid tumors. Study-wide results and caveats: Reports indicated that malignant thyroid tumors showed significantly higher TCR beta diversity than benign nodules did, in blood and tumor.

Ahead of thyroid surgery, no patient had received treatment of any kind. As concerns this clone: As yet, its antigen is unknown.

TCRdb re-clonotyped the PCR reads through MiXCR. Found here are approximately 6,600 clones, 25% to 30% of them singletons; the top ten hold about a fifth. Sample: adjacent normal tissue. This sequence originates from a female donor with papillary thyroid cancer or a benign thyroid nodule (not recorded which). Some clones in this sample may be carry-over from other donors' samples.

In DNA, the CDR3 is TGTGCCAGCAGTTACGACCTCACAGATACGCAGTATTTT. Translation gives CASSYDLTDTQYF. The genes are TRBV6-2 or TRBV6-3 and TRBJ2-3; no clear D gene. The V end lost 2 bases, the J end lost 2 bases, and 5 bases lay between the germline ends. CDR3 length: 13 residues. CDR1 and CDR2 from the germline V gene are MNHEY and SVGEGT.